This TCR beta chain was documented in a study of blood T cell repertoires in COVID-19. Germline V lookup: CDR1 MGHRA, CDR2 YSYEKL. The length of the CDR3 is 13 residues. Deletions cut 1 base from V and 4 bases from J, with 4 bases between. Here immunoSEQ multiplex PCR was the method, and the copy in TCRdb shows in-frame clones only, minus some. Of some 300,000 clones in the sample, approximately 88% were seen once. Specimen: peripheral blood. The V and J genes are TRBV4-1 and TRBJ2-2; D unresolved. This clonotype originated in a woman between 25 and 40 years old who had recovered from COVID-19. The CDR3 DNA follows: TGCGCCAGCAGCCAAGCAGTCACCGGGGAGCTGTTTTTT. It encodes CASSQAVTGELFF.